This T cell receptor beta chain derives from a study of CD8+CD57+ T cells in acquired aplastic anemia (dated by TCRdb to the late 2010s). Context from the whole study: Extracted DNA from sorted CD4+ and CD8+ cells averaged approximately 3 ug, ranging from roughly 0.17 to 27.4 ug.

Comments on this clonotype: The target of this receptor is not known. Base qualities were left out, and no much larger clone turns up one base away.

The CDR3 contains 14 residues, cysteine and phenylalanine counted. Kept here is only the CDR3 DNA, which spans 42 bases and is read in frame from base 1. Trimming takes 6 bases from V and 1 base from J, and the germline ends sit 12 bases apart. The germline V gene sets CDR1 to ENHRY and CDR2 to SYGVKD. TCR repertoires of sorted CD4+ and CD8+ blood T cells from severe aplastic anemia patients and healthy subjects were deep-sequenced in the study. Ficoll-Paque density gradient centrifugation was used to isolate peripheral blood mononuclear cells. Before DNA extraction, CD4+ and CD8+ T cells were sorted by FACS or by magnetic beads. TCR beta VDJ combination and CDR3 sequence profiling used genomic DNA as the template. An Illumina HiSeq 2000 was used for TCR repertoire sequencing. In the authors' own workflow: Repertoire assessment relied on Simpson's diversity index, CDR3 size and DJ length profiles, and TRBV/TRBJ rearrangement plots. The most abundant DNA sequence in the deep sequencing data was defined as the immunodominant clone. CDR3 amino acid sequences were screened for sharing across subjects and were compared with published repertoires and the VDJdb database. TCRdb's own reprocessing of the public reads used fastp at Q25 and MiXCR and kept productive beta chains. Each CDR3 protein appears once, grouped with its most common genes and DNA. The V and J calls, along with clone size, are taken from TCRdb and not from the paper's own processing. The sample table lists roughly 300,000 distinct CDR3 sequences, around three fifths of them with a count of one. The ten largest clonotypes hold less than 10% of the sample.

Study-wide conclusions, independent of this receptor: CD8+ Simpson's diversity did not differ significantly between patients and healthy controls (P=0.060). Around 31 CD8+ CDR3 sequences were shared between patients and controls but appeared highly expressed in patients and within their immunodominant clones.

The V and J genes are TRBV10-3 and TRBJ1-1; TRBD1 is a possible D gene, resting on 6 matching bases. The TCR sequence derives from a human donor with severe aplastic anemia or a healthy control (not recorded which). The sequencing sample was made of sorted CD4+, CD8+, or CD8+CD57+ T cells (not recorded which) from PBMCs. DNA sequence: TGTGCCATCAGAGCAGGGGCGGAGAACACTGAAGCTTTCTTT. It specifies CAIRAGAENTEAFF.